One sample yielded the 27 T cell receptor beta chains listed below, sequenced in a study of T cell responses to AZD1222 COVID-19 vaccine. Assay used: immunoSEQ multiplex PCR; TCRdb lists only in-frame clones, some missing. The sample gives some 160,000 clones, 91% of which show up once; about 4.5% is in the top ten. The sequencing here drew on peripheral blood, taken on day 0 of AZD1222 vaccination. These receptor sequences come from an adult in good health.

The J gene is TRBJ1-1, the V gene TRBV28, with D uncertain. Trimming removed 3 bases from V and 6 bases from J, with 5 bases in between. The CDR3 runs 11 residues. Germline CDR1 reads MDHEN; CDR2 reads SYDVKM. CDR3 protein: CASSLAAEAFF. The CDR3, as DNA: TGTGCCAGCAGTTTGGCAGCTGAAGCTTTCTTT. Variable domain in full (rest from reference TRBV28 and TRBJ1-1): DVKVTQSSRYLVKRTGEKVFLECVQDMDHENMFWYRQDPGLGLRLIYFSYDVKMKEKGDIPEGYSVSREKKERFSLILESASTNQTSMYLCASSLAAEAFFGQGTRLTVV.

The rearrangement joins TRBV7-6 to TRBJ2-3; 13 nucleotides agree with TRBD2. J was trimmed by 4 bases and V by 5 bases; bases with no gene match: 15. CDR3 length equals 19 residues. Germline CDR1 reads SGHVS; CDR2 reads FNYEAQ. The CDR3 DNA reads TGTGCCAGCAGCACTGGTGGACTAGCGGGAGTCCGCCCTTCAGATACGCAGTATTTT. It yields the protein CASSTGGLAGVRPSDTQYF.

The V and J genes are TRBV5-1 and TRBJ1-1; unclear D gene. The CDR3 is 13 amino acids. V was cut by 2 bases and J by 3 bases, with 8 bases left in between. The germline CDR1 and CDR2 sequences are SGHRS and YFSETQ. The CDR3 loop reads CASSFDGYTEAFF. CDR3 bases: TGCGCCAGCAGCTTCGACGGATACACTGAAGCTTTCTTT.

The chain employs TRBV6-5 and TRBJ2-7; TRBD1 aligns across 11 bases. This CDR3 comprises 14 residues. Germline V gene sequence: CDR1 MNHEY, CDR2 SVGAGI. The ends lost 2 bases at V and 4 bases at J; junction bases unmatched: 1. CDR3 in DNA: TGTGCCAGCAGTTACAGGGACAGGGGGTACGAGCAGTACTTC. Residues: CASSYRDRGYEQYF.

V is TRBV28 and J is TRBJ1-5; 9 nucleotides match TRBD1. The CDR3 sequence is 14 residues long. Germline assignment: CDR1 MDHEN and CDR2 SYDVKM. V was pared by 6 bases and J by 4 bases, with 4 bases of the junction left unmatched. The CDR3 protein is CASRSGTGNQPQHF. The CDR3 DNA reads as TGTGCCAGCAGGTCCGGGACAGGGAATCAGCCCCAGCATTTT.

The chain links TRBV10-3 to TRBJ2-1, with 7 positions matching TRBD2. Germline CDR1 and CDR2: ENHRY and SYGVKD. With V trimmed by 3 bases and J by 3 bases, 5 bases remained unmatched. The CDR3 sequence is 15 residues long. CDR3 amino acids: CAISDRAGDYNEQFF. The CDR3 DNA reads TGTGCCATCAGTGATAGGGCGGGAGACTACAATGAGCAGTTCTTC.

CDR3 residues: CASSSTAGTEAFF. DNA of the CDR3: TGTGCCAGCAGCTCTACTGCGGGGACTGAAGCTTTCTTT. The rearrangement joins TRBV21-1 to TRBJ1-1. TRBV21-1 is noted as a pseudogene. CDR3 length: 13 amino acids.

The DNA for the CDR3 is TGTGCCAGCAGTTTACGGGGACTAGATATCCCCGGGGAGCTGTTTTTT. As protein: CASSLRGLDIPGELFF. V and J are TRBV27 and TRBJ2-2, with TRBD2 identical over 8 bases. This CDR3 region has 16 residues. Germline V CDR1 and CDR2: MNHEY, SMNVEV (reference sequence). V dropped 2 bases and J dropped 6; count of bases not matched to a gene: 8.

CDR3 DNA sequence: TGTGCCAGCAGCCGGGGGACTAGCGGTGAGATGGGCAATGAGCAGTTCTTC. Protein sequence: CASSRGTSGEMGNEQFF. The chain carries TRBV9 and TRBJ2-1; TRBD2 matches 11 bases. Germline V lookup: CDR1 SGDLS, CDR2 YYNGEE. CDR3 length: 17 residues. Germline trimming cut 4 bases from V and 6 bases from J; bases unmatched to any gene: 12.

The chain carries TRBV6-5 and TRBJ2-7; the D gene is possibly TRBD1 (6 bases). V was clipped by 8 bases and J by 0 bases, with 17 bases between them. The CDR3 consists of 15 residues. Germline assignment: CDR1 MNHEY and CDR2 SVGAGI. The CDR3 DNA reads TGTGCCAGCCACTTGGGGGACACGAGCTCCTACGAGCAGTACTTC. Translating it yields CASHLGDTSSYEQYF.

This chain connects TRBV6-1 to TRBJ1-2; D is unresolved. CDR3 length equals 17 residues. V lost 3 bases and J 3 bases, leaving 20 bases between the germline ends. CDR1 is MNHNS and CDR2 is SASEGT in the germline V gene. Here the CDR3 DNA reads TGTGCCAGCAGTGAGTCCACCGGGCCCAGTGGACACTATGGCTACACCTTC. This sequence encodes CASSESTGPSGHYGYTF.

This chain links TRBV6-5 with TRBJ2-1; D unresolved. The CDR3 extends over 13 amino acids. The V end was cut by 2 bases, the J end by 5 bases, with 7 bases between. Germline CDR1 is MNHEY and CDR2 is SVGAGI. CDR3 region: CASSYTGHNEQFF. The CDR3 DNA sequence: TGTGCCAGCAGTTACACCGGCCACAATGAGCAGTTCTTC.

This clone was seen just once. This chain joins TRBV10-1 and TRBJ2-1, with 13 bases lining up with TRBD2. Trimming removed 5 bases from V and 8 bases from J; junction bases left unmatched: 6. CDR1 is WNHNN and CDR2 is SYGVQD in the germline V gene (reference sequence). CDR3 length: 15 amino acids. The CDR3 DNA reads TGCGCCAGCAGTCAACTAGCGGGAGGGCCCCATGAGCAGTTCTTC. Translating it yields CASSQLAGGPHEQFF.

V and J are TRBV19 and TRBJ2-1; D uncertain. The CDR3 totals 11 residues. From germline, CDR1 is LNHDA and CDR2 SQIVND (reference sequence). Trimming stripped 6 bases from V and 8 bases from J, with 8 bases between. CDR3 bases: TGTGCCAGTAGGGGGATGGATGAGCAGTTCTTC. Protein: CASRGMDEQFF.

In its sample, this clone was seen once. The chain combines TRBV10-3 with TRBJ1-2; D possibly corresponds to TRBD1 (6 bases). The CDR3 length is 14 residues. In germline, CDR1 is ENHRY, CDR2 SYGVKD. V dropped 2 bases and J dropped 7 bases, with 14 bases sitting between them. This chain's CDR3 is CAISERGASSGYTF. The CDR3, as DNA: TGTGCCATCAGTGAGAGGGGGGCTTCTTCTGGCTACACCTTC.

Regarding this clone: The same CDR3 is also encoded by other DNA sequences in this sample. The chain links TRBV5-1 to TRBJ2-7; D not certain. V dropped 2 bases and J dropped 0 bases, with 6 bases sitting between them. In germline, CDR1 is SGHRS, CDR2 YFSETQ. The CDR3 has 13 amino acids. The CDR3 DNA follows: TGCGCCAGCAGCTTCGGCGGCTCCTACGAGCAGTACTTC. It encodes CASSFGGSYEQYF.

This clone has a handful of counts. The gene calls are TRBV28 and TRBJ1-5; tentative D call: TRBD1 (6 bases). Per the germline V gene, CDR1 is MDHEN and CDR2 is SYDVKM. Trimming took 7 bases from V and 5 from J, leaving 15 bases between them. The CDR3 is 14 amino acids. The CDR3 is CASNGGAGDQPQHF. The CDR3 DNA reads as TGTGCCAGCAATGGGGGGGCGGGGGATCAGCCCCAGCATTTT.

The chain has TRBV30 and TRBJ2-1; TRBD1 matches 7 bases. The CDR3 runs to 12 residues. J was trimmed by 8 bases and V by 3 bases; bases with no gene match: 4. The germline gives CDR1 GTSNPN, CDR2 SVGIG (reference sequence). The CDR3 DNA reads as TGTGCCTGGAGACAGGGGACGTATGAGCAGTTCTTC. Its protein product is CAWRQGTYEQFF.

The sample holds a few counts of this clone. The chain is built from TRBV29-1 and TRBJ1-1, with 10 bases that match TRBD1. J lost 6 bases, V lost 5 bases, and 6 bases had no gene match. This CDR3 is built from 13 residues. Germline V gene data show CDR1 as SQVTM and CDR2 as ANQGSEA. As DNA, the CDR3 is TGCAGCGTTAACCGGGACAGGGGCGCTGAAGCTTTCTTT. This codes for CSVNRDRGAEAFF.

This clone was observed a few times. The genes are TRBV14 and TRBJ2-7, with 7 bases matching TRBD1. Germline loops: CDR1 SGHDN, CDR2 FVKESK. This CDR3 spans 13 amino acids. With 5 bases clipped from V and 6 bases from J, the junction kept 7 bases outside the gene matches. In nucleotides, the CDR3 is TGTGCCAGCAGCTCTCCCTGGGACAGCGAGCAGTACTTC. Its protein is CASSSPWDSEQYF.

This clone was found a few times. V usage is TRBV7-9 and J usage is TRBJ2-1, with 14 bases aligning to TRBD2. V shed 4 bases and J 7 bases; nucleotides not matched to a gene: 3. This CDR3 comprises 15 residues. In germline, CDR1 is SEHNR, CDR2 FQNEAQ (reference sequence). CDR3 region: CASSSRTSGRNEQFF. The CDR3 nucleotides are TGTGCCAGCAGCTCCCGGACTAGCGGGAGGAATGAGCAGTTCTTC.

V and J are TRBV6-5 and TRBJ1-1; a possible D gene is TRBD1 (5 bases). This CDR3 spans 14 amino acids. V was pared by 6 bases and J by 5 bases, with 16 bases between. The germline V gene has CDR1 MNHEY and CDR2 SVGAGI. CDR3 sequence reads: CASSRVVGGTEAFF. The DNA of the CDR3 is TGTGCCAGCAGCCGCGTTGTGGGGGGGACTGAAGCTTTCTTT.

V is TRBV18 and J is TRBJ2-1; TRBD1 aligns across 10 bases. Germline CDR1 is KGHSH and CDR2 is LQKENI. The CDR3 extends over 14 amino acids. The trim removed 2 bases at V and 7 bases at J, leaving 2 bases unmatched. CDR3 bases: TGTGCCAGCTCACCATGGACAGGGGGTAATGAGCAGTTCTTC. It yields the protein CASSPWTGGNEQFF.

This clone has a single count. The gene calls are TRBV5-1 and TRBJ1-6; TRBD1 aligns across 8 bases. The V and J ends lost 3 bases and 10 bases, in that order; junction bases with no gene match: 9. Germline V gives CDR1 SGHRS, CDR2 YFSETQ. CDR3 length equals 15 residues. CDR3 in DNA: TGCGCCAGCAGCTCCGCCGGGACAGGCGGCTCACCCCTCCACTTT. This gives the protein CASSSAGTGGSPLHF.

The CDR3 here is CASSHRTGNTEAFF. The CDR3 DNA is TGTGCCAGCAGTCACCGGACAGGTAACACTGAAGCTTTCTTT. The J gene is TRBJ1-1, the V gene TRBV28; 7 bases are shared with TRBD1. The CDR3 has 14 residues. CDR1 is MDHEN and CDR2 is SYDVKM in the germline V gene. V lost 5 bases to trimming and J lost 2 bases; unmatched junction nucleotides: 5.

The J gene is TRBJ2-2, the V gene TRBV7-9; D unresolved. V was shortened by 2 bases and J by 7 bases, with 11 bases between the two germline ends. The length of the CDR3 is 14 residues. CDR1 is SEHNR, CDR2 FQNEAQ, per germline (reference sequence). This CDR3 reads CASSLWSLGGELFF. CDR3 nucleotide sequence: TGTGCCAGCAGCTTATGGTCGCTGGGCGGGGAGCTGTTTTTT.

The chain carries TRBV28 and TRBJ1-5, with no clear D. Per the germline V gene, CDR1 is MDHEN and CDR2 is SYDVKM. Between the trimmed V and J ends, which lost 6 bases and 8 bases, there was a span of 20 bases. This CDR3 has 15 amino acids. The CDR3 loop is CASRPDTSSSKPQHF. For the CDR3, the DNA is TGTGCCAGCAGACCAGACACTTCTAGCAGTAAGCCCCAGCATTTT.